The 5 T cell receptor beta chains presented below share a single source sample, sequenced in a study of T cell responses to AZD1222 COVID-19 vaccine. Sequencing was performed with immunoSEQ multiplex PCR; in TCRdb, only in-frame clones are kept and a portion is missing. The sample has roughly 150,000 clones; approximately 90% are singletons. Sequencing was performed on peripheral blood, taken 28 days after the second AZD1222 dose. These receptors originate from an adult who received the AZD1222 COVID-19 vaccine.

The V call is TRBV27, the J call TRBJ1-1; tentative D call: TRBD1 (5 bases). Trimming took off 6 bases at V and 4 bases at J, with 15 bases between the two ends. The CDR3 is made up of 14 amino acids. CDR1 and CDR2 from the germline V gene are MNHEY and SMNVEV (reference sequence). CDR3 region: CASRTDSWSTEAFF. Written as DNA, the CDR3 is TGTGCCAGCAGAACCGACAGTTGGAGCACTGAAGCTTTCTTT.

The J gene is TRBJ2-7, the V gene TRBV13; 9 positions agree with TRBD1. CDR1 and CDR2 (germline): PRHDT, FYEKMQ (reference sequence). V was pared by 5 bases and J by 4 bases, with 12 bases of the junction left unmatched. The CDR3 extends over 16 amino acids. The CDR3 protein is CASSISAGTGRYEQYF. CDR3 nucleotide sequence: TGTGCCAGCAGCATCTCAGCCGGGACAGGGCGGTACGAGCAGTACTTC.

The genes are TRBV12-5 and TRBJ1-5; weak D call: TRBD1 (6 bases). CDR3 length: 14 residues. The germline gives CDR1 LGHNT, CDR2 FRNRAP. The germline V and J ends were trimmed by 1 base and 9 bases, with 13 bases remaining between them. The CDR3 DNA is TGTGCTAGTGGTTTGGCCCAGGGGTTGGGGCCCCAGCATTTT. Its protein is CASGLAQGLGPQHF.

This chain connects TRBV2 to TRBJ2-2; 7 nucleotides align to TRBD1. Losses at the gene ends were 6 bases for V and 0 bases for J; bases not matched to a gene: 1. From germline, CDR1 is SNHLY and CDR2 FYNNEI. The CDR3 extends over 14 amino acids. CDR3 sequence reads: CASSGTANTGELFF. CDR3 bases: TGTGCCAGCAGCGGGACAGCGAACACCGGGGAGCTGTTTTTT.

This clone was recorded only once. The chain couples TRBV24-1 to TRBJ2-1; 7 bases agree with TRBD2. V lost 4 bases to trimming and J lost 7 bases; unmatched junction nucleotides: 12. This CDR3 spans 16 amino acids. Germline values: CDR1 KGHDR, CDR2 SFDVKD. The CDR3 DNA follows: TGTGCCACCAGTGAAACGGGGAGGGGTAACGATAATGAGCAGTTCTTC. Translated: CATSETGRGNDNEQFF.